This T cell receptor (beta chain) was captured in a study of cytomegalovirus exposure and HLA in healthy donors (dated by TCRdb to 2017 to 2019). Study-wide context: An earlier analysis of more than 550 of the donors reported about 260 Gb of sequence data and 100 million to 120 million unique TCR beta sequences obtained from approximately 180 million T cells. Approximately 300 gigabases of sequencing data and around 85 million unique TCR sequences made up an early release that covered under 750 HLA-typed donors. The genetic ancestry cluster associated with self-reported Caucasian donors included about four fifths of the approximately 430 genotyped donors. The study was designed to test whether signatures of past pathogen exposure could be identified by cataloging public T cell receptors. The study used immunosequencing to profile the T cell repertoires of hundreds of subjects and linked those repertoires to cytomegalovirus serostatus. Besides the first cohort of 666 subjects, a separate validation cohort made up of 90 to 150 different subjects was used. High-throughput TCR immunosequencing, statistical association of individual TCRs with disease status, and machine learning were combined to predict cytomegalovirus infection status. A later analysis re-analyzed previously published TCR beta repertoires from roughly 690 donors and added high-resolution HLA genotyping to study TCR occurrence patterns. The later analysis used no new phenotypic data to find candidate immune exposures, relying instead on TCR beta sequences and their occurrence across donors. An earlier analysis of approximately 630 of the donors applied high-throughput TCR beta sequencing to assess whether each TCR beta V gene segment acted as functional or pseudogenic. Alongside the repertoire data, information on donor age, sex, ethnicity and CMV serostatus was compiled. In a later genetic analysis, genome-wide SNP genotypes for about 55% of the roughly 700 donors were used, and that subset was treated as a discovery cohort. All discovery cohort repertoires had been generated on a single sequencing platform. HLA typing included class I and class II loci at four-digit resolution. The number of donors typed differed by locus, with roughly 620-630 for A, B, C, DRB1 and DQB1, more than 500 for DQA1, 600 to 610 for DPA1, and some 440 for DPB1. Because of strong linkage in the cohort, roughly five DR-DQ haplotypes were treated as single units for association and clustering. Among some 400 genotyped donors of the cohort, an average of around 250,000 unique TCR beta nucleotide sequences was sequenced per donor, of which 15% to 20% were non-productive.

The CDR3 has 15 amino acids, counting the end cysteine and phenylalanine. Only CDR3 DNA remains: 45 bases, in frame from the first base. V trim: 4 bases; J trim: 2 bases; unmatched bases: 6. CDR1 and CDR2, looked up from the germline V gene, are SGHRS and YFSETQ. Study-level results and caveats: A group of highly shared sequence variants was considered likely to be a technical artifact of the sequencing pipeline. A later genetic analysis reported fewer N-insertions in productive TCRs among donors in an Asian-associated ancestry cluster than the roughly 700-donor mean. When HLA alleles, especially DR and DQ, strongly co-occurred, TCR associations were difficult to assign to individual alleles. In a later analysis, most CMV-associated TCR beta chains were found to appear HLA-restricted, with HLA associations seemingly driven largely by CMV exposure. A later analysis found that TCR association rates varied across HLA loci, with DRB1 alleles showing the most associated TCRs and HLA-C alleles the fewest. In a later analysis, HLA-associated TCR beta chains showed more clonal expansion and lower generation probabilities than non-associated chains that were equally common. Most TCR sequences were observed very rarely across donors, whereas some public TCRs were present in many individuals. Because HLA typing was missing for some donors at each locus, association tests included only the typed subset. Correlated functional status among segregating V segments might reflect linkage disequilibrium, but an unknown experimental factor could not be ruled out. The authors suggested that the approach could potentially be generalized to other disease states and immunological phenotypes. Because counts were too low, seventeen rarely observed V segments, including chromosome 9 orphons, were excluded from the earlier analysis of some 540 of the donors. The only immune exposure information available for the cohort was CMV serostatus. Specific HLA alleles were associated with some 15,000 TCR beta sequences at a false discovery rate of 0.05 in a later analysis. A few of the identified cytomegalovirus-associated TCR beta chains were confirmed in vitro to be specific for cytomegalovirus antigens. The study gave a list of 150 to 200 TCR beta chains associated with cytomegalovirus. According to a later analysis, parvovirus B19, influenza, CMV and Epstein-Barr virus appeared linked to several top co-occurrence clusters. In an earlier analysis of around 600 of the donors, most TCR beta V segments were observed in productive rearrangements about 90% or about 30% of the time, broadly matching IMGT annotations. Some IMGT-functional V segments, including TRBV6-2 and TRBV6-3, could not be told apart with the 87-base-pair reads, so those segments were excluded. A further reported finding was that TCR beta sequences accurately predicted the HLA-A and HLA-B alleles for most subjects in the first cohort. This cohort had only TCR beta chains sequenced, and the lack of alpha or paired-chain data limited which features could be detected. A later genetic analysis associated a missense DCLRE1C variant with V-gene and J-gene trimming of TCR beta chains, and an independent cohort replicated the association. The classifier was reported to diagnose cytomegalovirus status with high specificity and sensitivity in both the original and validation cohorts. Sequencing depth was assumed to be roughly uniform across donors in the presence/absence analyses, though that assumption may not hold.

Preparation of the library involved the immunoSEQ multiplex PCR assay. The multiplex PCR relied on a mix of 60 forward primers for TCR Vbeta segments and 13 reverse primers for TCR Jbeta segments. The CDR3 region of rearranged TCR beta genes was amplified from genomic DNA by a multiplex PCR assay. On the Illumina HiSeq System, the amplified TCR beta libraries were sequenced as 87-base-pair reads. Processing in the source paper ran as follows. Across the 700 or so repertoires, a later analysis counted 80 million or so unique TCR beta chains, 9.5 million to 12 million of which were shared by at least two donors. To remove PCR and sequencing errors, raw reads were error-corrected and collapsed into unique sequences using a nearest-neighbor algorithm that merged closely related sequences. CDR3 sequences were aligned to IMGT reference sequences to assign V, D and J gene segments. Each retained sequence needed at least a six-nucleotide match to both a V gene segment and a J gene segment. Rearrangements were called productive when the CDR3 lacked stop codons and stayed in frame with V and J; all others were non-productive. CDR3 was defined according to IMGT convention as the region running from the second conserved V-encoded cysteine to the conserved J-encoded phenylalanine. The earlier analysis of about 610 of the donors excluded any sequence lacking an unambiguous match to a single V gene segment. An earlier analysis of approximately 590 of the donors called V segments functional above 56.7% productive rearrangements and segregating when the between-donor standard deviation exceeded 5%. To diagnose cytomegalovirus status from the catalog of TCR beta chain sequences, a statistical classification framework was built. A later analysis assigned V and J genes by comparing TCR nucleotide sequences with IMGT/GENE-DB human TR gene sequences. A later analysis assigned CDR3 sequences and most-parsimonious VDJ recombination scenarios with the TCRdist pipeline. In a later analysis, each TCR beta chain was defined by its CDR3 amino acid sequence together with its V-gene family, and reads lacking a unique V-gene family were excluded. In a later analysis, around 600 highly shared, low-generation-probability nucleotide sequences were removed to address suspected cross-contamination and a sequencing artifact. For each public chain, a later analysis derived a clonal expansion index from normalized ranks of inferred template counts within each repertoire. A later analysis computed generation probabilities with a VDJ recombination model fitted to out-of-frame rearrangements, and checked the results against IGoR. In a later analysis, TCR-TCR, TCR-HLA and TCR-CMV co-occurrence was scored with hypergeometric tests, and a repertoire-size bias correction was applied to TCR pairs. In a later analysis, false discovery rates were estimated by permuting HLA or CMV assignments 20 times. In a later analysis, co-occurring TCRs were grouped using DBSCAN, with TCRdist sequence similarity added in when clustering inside HLA-allele-positive subsets. Repertoires with fewer than 30,000 or more than 120,000 public chains were left out of co-occurrence clustering, as were about 5 repertoires with anomalous nucleotide sharing. Held by TCRdb, this immuneACCESS table contains in-frame sequences only and omits some clones. Under half of the omission traces to an unresolved V gene where checked; the cause of the rest is unknown. That table supplies the V and J calls and clone size; D and trimming were determined from the DNA. The table for this sample records 130,000 to 150,000 clones. Around 1.5% of the sample is held by the ten biggest clonotypes.

The cohort consisted of hundreds of healthy bone marrow donors. Cohort members were all nominally healthy when sampled, although unrecorded immune exposures were likely present. The donor tested CMV seronegative and was one of the 352 seronegative cohort members. A peripheral blood sample was collected from each donor, and TCR beta sequencing was performed on peripheral blood mononuclear cells. Genomic DNA was extracted from the blood cell samples with the Qiagen DNeasy Blood Extraction Kit. As to this clone: This receptor's antigen is unknown.

The chain couples TRBV5-1 to TRBJ2-7, with TRBD1 identical over 10 junction bases. The TCR originated in a woman aged 45-65 years in good health and CMV-seronegative. The sequencing sample was made of PBMCs. CDR3 loop: CASSPGTGVTYEQYF. Here is the DNA: TGCGCCAGCAGCCCTGGGACAGGGGTAACCTACGAGCAGTACTTC.